The 9 T cell receptor beta chains listed next were all sequenced from one sample in a study of early T cells in non-severe SARS-CoV-2 infection. One entry per CDR3 protein results from TCRdb running MiXCR on the 5' RACE reads. Here the sample spans 30,000 to 35,000 distinct CDR3 sequences, about 4.2% being singletons. The sample comprised whole blood. The source is an adult who was a healthcare worker with PCR-confirmed SARS-CoV-2 infection or an uninfected control (not recorded which).

This clonotype is classed as medium-sized. The chain recombines TRBV6-2 or TRBV6-3 with TRBJ2-1; D ambiguous. V lost 6 bases and J lost 15, with 18 bases in between. The CDR3 covers 12 residues. CDR1 and CDR2 from the germline V gene are MNHEY and SVGEGT. The CDR3 region has the DNA TGTGCCAGCAGCAGTTATTTAGGGTGGTCGTTCTTC. This encodes CASSSYLGWSFF.

In this sample, this clonotype turned up many times. In nucleotides, the CDR3 is TGTGCCAGCAGCCTCCCGGGGGGGCCCTACGAGCAGTACTTC. It translates to CASSLPGGPYEQYF. The V and J genes are TRBV28 and TRBJ2-7; TRBD2 matches 8 bases. CDR1 and CDR2 (germline): MDHEN, SYDVKM. The V segment lost 6 bases and the J segment 2 bases; nucleotides outside the gene matches: 6. There are 14 residues in the CDR3.

This clonotype was seen only a few times. This chain connects TRBV7-9 to TRBJ2-2; D is unclear. In germline, CDR1 is SEHNR, CDR2 FQNEAQ (reference sequence). This CDR3 has 14 amino acids. V gave up 1 base and J gave up 3 bases, with 6 bases separating them. CDR3 amino acids: CASSLVQDTGELFF. CDR3 sequence (DNA): TGTGCCAGCAGCTTAGTCCAGGACACCGGGGAGCTGTTTTTT. The whole variable domain, remainder taken from reference TRBV7-9 and TRBJ2-2, is DTGVSQNPRHKITKRGQNVTFRCDPISEHNRLYWYRQTLGQGPEFLTYFQNEAQLEKSRLLSDRFSAERPKGSFSTLEIQRTEQGDSAMYLCASSLVQDTGELFFGEGSRLTVL.

This clonotype has a count of ten or more. V gene TRBV5-5 combines with J gene TRBJ2-7; D not resolved. The CDR3 has 12 residues. The V gene lost 0 bases and the J gene lost 4 bases, with 5 bases spanning the gap. Germline lookup yields CDR1 SGHKS and CDR2 YYEKEE (reference sequence). The CDR3 DNA reads TGTGCCAGCAGCTTGGGAGAATACGAGCAGTACTTC. It is translated as CASSLGEYEQYF.

This clonotype was seen at least ten times. The chain carries TRBV5-1 and TRBJ2-3, with a weak D call TRBD2 (6 bases). The ends were cut back, 3 bases at V and 0 bases at J, with 14 bases in the middle. The CDR3 length is 16 residues. Per germline, CDR1 SGHRS and CDR2 YFSETQ. CDR3 amino acids: CASSSWGDPSTDTQYF. In DNA form, the CDR3 reads TGCGCCAGCAGCTCCTGGGGGGACCCTAGCACAGATACGCAGTATTTT.

At least ten counts were recorded for this clonotype. The chain has TRBV29-1 and TRBJ2-5; no firm D call. The germline V gene encodes CDR1 SQVTM and CDR2 ANQGSEA. The ends were cut back, 7 bases at V and 4 bases at J, with 19 bases in the middle. The CDR3 is 14 amino acids. The CDR3 loop is CSGKLRDVGETQYF. The CDR3 region has the DNA TGCAGCGGAAAACTGAGAGATGTGGGAGAGACCCAGTACTTC.

This clonotype was found many times. The chain recombines TRBV20-1 with TRBJ1-6; D not certain. The CDR3 consists of 14 residues. V was cut by 3 bases and J by 4 bases, with 10 bases left in between. Germline-derived CDR1 and CDR2 are DFQATT and SNEGSKA (reference sequence). The CDR3 is CSARTGFYNSPLHF. DNA for the CDR3: TGCAGTGCTAGGACGGGTTTTTATAATTCACCCCTCCACTTT.

This chain connects TRBV18 to TRBJ1-1, with D uncertain. With 0 bases removed from V and 2 bases from J, the gap between germline ends came to 7 bases. The CDR3 loop spans 14 amino acids. CDR1 is KGHSH, CDR2 LQKENI, per germline. The CDR3 coding sequence is TGTGCCAGCTCACCACCGGCGGGTAACACTGAAGCTTTCTTT. Residues: CASSPPAGNTEAFF.

This clonotype appeared many times. The chain recombines TRBV12-3 or TRBV12-4 with TRBJ1-6, with 8 bases that match TRBD1. Trimming at V came to 5 bases and at J to 9 bases, leaving 6 bases not matched to a gene. The CDR3 contains 14 residues. The CDR3 DNA sequence: TGTGCCAGCAGTCGCAGGGGGCGAAGTTCACCCCTCCACTTT. This encodes CASSRRGRSSPLHF.